This TCR beta chain was identified in a study of type 1 and type 2 diabetes patients. Overall study: T cells were magnetically sorted from PBMCs as CD4+ or CD8+ subsets. Overall study results and limits: In CD4+ and CD8+ T cells, type 2 diabetes diversity exceeded type 1.

Amplification started from genomic DNA. Amplification of the beta chain CDR3 used 30 forward and 13 reverse multiplex primers. TCRdb fed the multiplex PCR reads into MiXCR, producing one record per CDR3 protein. The sample includes about 290,000 distinct CDR3 sequences, over 45% of them seen just once. Donors had no other autoimmune disease or infection in four weeks. Germline V gene data show CDR1 as SNHLY and CDR2 as FYNNEI. CDR3 length: 11 residues. About this clonotype: The antigen is unknown.

The TCR comes from a young man with type 2 diabetes. The chain uses TRBV2 and TRBJ2-5, with D unclear. Source material: peripheral blood mononuclear cells (PBMCs). DNA for the CDR3: TGTGTTACTACACGAGAAGAGACCCAGTACTTC. Amino acid sequence: CVTTREETQYF.